The entry that follows covers one T cell receptor (beta chain) sequence. Its antigen is unidentified. This CDR3 contains 16 residues. The V and J ends lost 1 base and 2 bases, in that order; junction bases with no gene match: 4. Germline V gene data show CDR1 as SGHDT and CDR2 as YYEEEE. This specimen belongs to a study of T cells in narcolepsy. Looking at the study overall: Healthy controls were enrolled alongside patients with narcolepsy type 1 or type 2.

Overall study results and limits: Blood of same and different patients, but not healthy controls, reportedly held recurring autoreactive clonotypes. Same-patient CSF and blood CD4+ T cell clonotypes included HCRT-specific and TRIB2-specific autoreactive ones. No autoreactive T cell clone sequences appeared in some memory CD4+ repertoires.

Repertoires were generated with immunoSEQ multiplex PCR, while TCRdb's copy carries only in-frame clones and drops some. The sample records approximately 25,000 clones, about 89% being singletons. J is TRBJ2-3 and V is TRBV5-6; TRBD2 aligns across 10 bases. Sequencing was performed on CD45RA- memory CD4+ T cells from PBMCs. The TCR sequence derives from a human donor with narcolepsy. This chain's CDR3 is CASSLRTSGATDTQYF. As DNA, the CDR3 is TGTGCCAGCAGCTTGCGGACTAGCGGAGCCACAGATACGCAGTATTTT.